A single T cell receptor (beta chain) is shown here with its context. Antigen unknown. Primers for the PCR totalled 60 Vbeta and 13 Jbeta. The data were produced by immunoSEQ multiplex PCR, yet TCRdb's version contains in-frame clones alone and is incomplete. Of roughly 89,000 clones listed, around 82% are singletons. From germline, CDR1 is LGHNA and CDR2 YNFKEQ. The CDR3 spans 15 residues. V was pared by 0 bases and J by 5 bases, with 13 bases between. These data are taken from a study of cytomegalovirus exposure and HLA in healthy donors. Findings of the study overall: Earlier analysis yielded a pattern in which most TCR beta V segments were productive about 90% or about 30% of the time. The presence/absence work took it that sequencing depth was about the same across donors.

The receptor was isolated from a man younger than 35 in good health and CMV-seronegative. Input material: PBMCs. The chain is built from TRBV4-2 and TRBJ1-2; no firm D call. The CDR3 region is CASSQDLAAAYGYTF. Written as DNA, the CDR3 is TGTGCCAGCAGCCAAGATCTTGCGGCGGCGTATGGCTACACCTTC.